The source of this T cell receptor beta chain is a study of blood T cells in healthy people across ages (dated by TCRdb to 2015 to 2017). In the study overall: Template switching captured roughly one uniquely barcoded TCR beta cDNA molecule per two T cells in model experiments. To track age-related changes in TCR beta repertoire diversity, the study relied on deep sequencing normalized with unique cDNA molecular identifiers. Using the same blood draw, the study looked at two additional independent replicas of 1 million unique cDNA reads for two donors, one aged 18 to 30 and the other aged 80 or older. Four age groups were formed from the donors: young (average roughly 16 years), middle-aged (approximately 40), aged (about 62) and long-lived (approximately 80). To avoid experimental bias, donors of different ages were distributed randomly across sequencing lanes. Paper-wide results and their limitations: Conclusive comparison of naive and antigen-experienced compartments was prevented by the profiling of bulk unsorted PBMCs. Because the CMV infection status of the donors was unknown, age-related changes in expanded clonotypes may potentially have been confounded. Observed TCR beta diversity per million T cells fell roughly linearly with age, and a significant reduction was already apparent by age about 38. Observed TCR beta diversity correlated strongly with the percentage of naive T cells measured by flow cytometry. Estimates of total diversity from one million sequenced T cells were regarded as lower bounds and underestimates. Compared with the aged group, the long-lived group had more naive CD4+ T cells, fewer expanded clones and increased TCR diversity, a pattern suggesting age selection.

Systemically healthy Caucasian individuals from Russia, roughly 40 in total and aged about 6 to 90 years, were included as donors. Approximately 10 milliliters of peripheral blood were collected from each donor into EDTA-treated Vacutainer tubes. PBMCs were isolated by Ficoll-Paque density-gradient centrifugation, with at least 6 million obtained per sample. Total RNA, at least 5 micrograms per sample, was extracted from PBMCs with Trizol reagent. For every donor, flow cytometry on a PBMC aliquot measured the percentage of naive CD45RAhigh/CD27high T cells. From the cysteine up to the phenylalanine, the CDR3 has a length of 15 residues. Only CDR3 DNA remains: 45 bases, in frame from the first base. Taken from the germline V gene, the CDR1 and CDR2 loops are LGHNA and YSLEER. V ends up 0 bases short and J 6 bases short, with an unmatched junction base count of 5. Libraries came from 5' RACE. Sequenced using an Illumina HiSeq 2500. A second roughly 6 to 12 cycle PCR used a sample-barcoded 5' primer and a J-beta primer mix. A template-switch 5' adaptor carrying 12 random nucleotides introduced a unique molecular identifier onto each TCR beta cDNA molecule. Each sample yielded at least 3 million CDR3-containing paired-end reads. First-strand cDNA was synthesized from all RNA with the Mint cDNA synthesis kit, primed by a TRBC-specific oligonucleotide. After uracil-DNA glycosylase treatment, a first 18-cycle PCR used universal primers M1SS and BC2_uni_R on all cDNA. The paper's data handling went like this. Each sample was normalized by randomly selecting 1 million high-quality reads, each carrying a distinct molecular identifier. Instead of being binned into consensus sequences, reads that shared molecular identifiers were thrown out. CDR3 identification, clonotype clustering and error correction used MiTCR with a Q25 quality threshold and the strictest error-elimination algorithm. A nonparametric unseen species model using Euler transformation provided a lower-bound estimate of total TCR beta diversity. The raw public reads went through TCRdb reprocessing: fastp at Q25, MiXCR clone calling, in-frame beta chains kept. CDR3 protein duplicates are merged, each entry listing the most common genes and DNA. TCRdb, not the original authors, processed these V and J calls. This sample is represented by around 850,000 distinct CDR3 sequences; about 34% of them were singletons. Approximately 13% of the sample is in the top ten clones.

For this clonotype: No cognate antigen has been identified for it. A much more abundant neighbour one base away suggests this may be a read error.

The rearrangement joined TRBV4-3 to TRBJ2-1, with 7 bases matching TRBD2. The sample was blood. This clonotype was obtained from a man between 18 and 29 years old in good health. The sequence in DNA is TGCGCCAGCAGCCAAGAGCGGGAGCTAACCAATGAGCAGTTCTTC. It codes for CASSQERELTNEQFF.